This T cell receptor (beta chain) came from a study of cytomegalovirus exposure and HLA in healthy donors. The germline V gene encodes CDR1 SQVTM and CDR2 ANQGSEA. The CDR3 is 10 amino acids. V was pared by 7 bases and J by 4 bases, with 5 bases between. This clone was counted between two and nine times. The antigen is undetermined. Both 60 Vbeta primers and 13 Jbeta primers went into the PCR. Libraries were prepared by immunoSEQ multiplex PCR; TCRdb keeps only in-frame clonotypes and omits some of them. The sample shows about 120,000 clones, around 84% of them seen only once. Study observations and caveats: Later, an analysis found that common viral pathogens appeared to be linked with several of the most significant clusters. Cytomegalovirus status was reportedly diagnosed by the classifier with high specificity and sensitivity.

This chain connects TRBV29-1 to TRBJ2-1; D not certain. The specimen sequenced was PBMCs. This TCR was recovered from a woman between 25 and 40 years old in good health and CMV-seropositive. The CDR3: CSGQYNEQFF. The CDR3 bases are TGCAGCGGACAATACAATGAGCAGTTCTTC.